These 13 T cell receptor beta chains originate from one sample sequenced in a study of blood T cell repertoires in COVID-19 (dated by TCRdb to the early 2020s). The protocol used for the library was the immunoSEQ multiplex PCR assay. Not all clones reach the TCRdb copy of this immuneACCESS table, which keeps in-frame sequences only. Checked studies attribute under half of the gap to unresolved V genes and leave the rest unexplained. Within this sample are more than 200,000 clones, with 80% to 85% of them counted one time only. The top ten clonotypes cover 4.2% of the sample. Sequencing was performed on peripheral blood. The receptors here all came from a man between 60 and 70 years old with acute or convalescent COVID-19.

J is TRBJ2-2 and V is TRBV7-3; TRBD1 matches 9 bases. Per the germline V gene, CDR1 is SGHTA and CDR2 is FQGTGA. The V gene end was trimmed by 5 bases and the J gene end by 6 bases; junction bases not matched to a gene: 10. This CDR3 is 16 amino acids long. The CDR3 region is CASSAQGAGRAGELFF. The DNA for the CDR3 is TGTGCCAGCAGCGCACAGGGGGCTGGAAGGGCCGGGGAGCTGTTTTTT. Full variable domain (missing parts from reference TRBV7-3 and TRBJ2-2): GAGVSQTPSNKVTEKGKYVELRCDPISGHTALYWYRQSLGQGPEFLIYFQGTGAADDSGLPNDRFFAVRPEGSVSTLKIQRTERGDSAVYLCASSAQGAGRAGELFFGEGSRLTVL.

This clone was detected only once. The chain couples TRBV4-1 to TRBJ1-2; D is unclear. CDR1 is MGHRA, CDR2 YSYEKL, per germline. The CDR3 has 15 residues. Trimming took 0 bases from V and 5 from J, leaving 13 bases between them. The CDR3 nucleotides read TGCGCCAGCAGCCAAGAAAAGGGAGTAGGGTATGGCTACACCTTC. The encoded protein is CASSQEKGVGYGYTF.

This clone has just a few counts. The rearrangement uses TRBV28 and TRBJ2-2; perhaps TRBD1 as D (6 bases). This CDR3 region has 16 residues. Germline loops: CDR1 MDHEN, CDR2 SYDVKM. V lost 5 bases, J lost 0 bases, and 13 bases lay in between. DNA of the CDR3: TGTGCCAGCAGTCCCGACAGGACCGCGAACACCGGGGAGCTGTTTTTT. It yields the protein CASSPDRTANTGELFF.

The chain couples TRBV28 to TRBJ1-1, with D tentatively TRBD1 (5 bases). CDR1 is MDHEN and CDR2 is SYDVKM in the germline V gene. V lost 7 bases to trimming and J lost 1 base, with 16 bases between them. This CDR3 spans 15 amino acids. DNA of the CDR3: TGTGCCAGCACCGGTTTCTGGGGCCCGAACACTGAAGCTTTCTTT. Its protein is CASTGFWGPNTEAFF.

This chain links TRBV6-2 or TRBV6-3 with TRBJ2-4; 9 bases map to TRBD1. This CDR3 is 15 amino acids long. J was trimmed by 4 bases and V by 0 bases; bases with no gene match: 1. Germline V gene lookup returns CDR1 MNHEY and CDR2 SVGEGT. The DNA for the CDR3 is TGTGCCAGCAGTTACTCGGGACAGGGAAAAAACATTCAGTACTTC. Amino acids: CASSYSGQGKNIQYF.

V gene TRBV11-2 combines with J gene TRBJ2-5, with 9 positions matching TRBD2. In germline, CDR1 is SGHAT, CDR2 FQNNGV. The CDR3 runs to 14 residues. The V gene end was trimmed by 5 bases and the J gene end by 4 bases; junction bases not matched to a gene: 5. The CDR3 spells CASSLQTSGETQYF. Written as DNA, the CDR3 is TGTGCCAGCAGCCTCCAGACTAGCGGAGAGACCCAGTACTTC.

The chain has TRBV10-3 and TRBJ2-7; 7 nucleotides match TRBD2. The V segment lost 4 bases and the J segment 4 bases; nucleotides outside the gene matches: 13. CDR3 length: 16 residues. The germline V gene has CDR1 ENHRY and CDR2 SYGVKD. CDR3 in amino acids: CAISVWYGEGRYEQYF. The DNA of the CDR3 is TGTGCCATCAGTGTATGGTATGGGGAGGGCCGGTACGAGCAGTACTTC.

The rearrangement links TRBV11-3 to TRBJ1-4; a possible D gene is TRBD1 (6 bases). Looked up from germline, CDR1 is SGHNT and CDR2 is YENEEA. The V end was cut by 5 bases, the J end by 7 bases, with 23 bases between. The CDR3 spans 17 residues. CDR3 protein: CASSPLQGGCCGEKLFF. The CDR3 region has the DNA TGTGCCAGCAGCCCCCTACAGGGAGGGTGTTGCGGTGAAAAACTGTTTTTT.

The chain employs TRBV5-4 and TRBJ2-5; 11 positions agree with TRBD2. J was trimmed by 4 bases and V by 1 base; bases with no gene match: 6. Per germline, CDR1 SGHNT and CDR2 YYREEE (reference sequence). The CDR3 sequence is 16 residues long. The CDR3 DNA is TGTGCCAGCAGCTTGCGTAGCGGGGGGGCGGGAGAGACCCAGTACTTC. It translates to CASSLRSGGAGETQYF.

The chain is built from TRBV28 and TRBJ1-4, with D possibly matching TRBD1 (6 bases). V lost 6 bases and J lost 8, with 16 bases in between. The germline V gene has CDR1 MDHEN and CDR2 SYDVKM. This CDR3 has 14 residues. The CDR3 coding sequence is TGTGCCAGCAGGCCTACAGGGCTGAAGGAAAAACTGTTTTTT. Translated, it gives CASRPTGLKEKLFF.

The chain carries TRBV29-1 and TRBJ2-7; the match to TRBD2 covers 7 bases. The CDR3 contains 15 residues. J was trimmed by 6 bases and V by 8 bases; bases with no gene match: 19. From germline, CDR1 is SQVTM and CDR2 ANQGSEA. The CDR3 region has the DNA TGCAGCTACCACGGGCTAGGCGGGAGAGGTTTCGAGCAGTACTTC. Its protein is CSYHGLGGRGFEQYF.

This clone was counted once. The V gene is TRBV30, the J gene TRBJ1-1; D not certain. The V and J ends lost 0 bases and 5 bases respectively, with 10 bases between them. The CDR3 loop spans 13 amino acids. CDR1 GTSNPN and CDR2 SVGIG come from the germline V gene (reference sequence). Written as DNA, the CDR3 is TGTGCCTGGAGTGTACAAAGCGGGACTGAAGCTTTCTTT. Translating gives CAWSVQSGTEAFF.

CDR3 DNA: TGTGCCAGCTCCCGGGGGGAAACCTACAATGAGCAGTTCTTC. Its translation: CASSRGETYNEQFF. The chain carries TRBV18 and TRBJ2-1; 7 bases map to TRBD2. There are 14 residues in the CDR3. Looked up from germline, CDR1 is KGHSH and CDR2 is LQKENI. With 6 bases clipped from V and 2 bases from J, the junction kept 4 bases outside the gene matches.